A single sample gave rise to the 4 T cell receptor beta chains below, sequenced in a study of T cell responses to AZD1222 COVID-19 vaccine (dated by TCRdb to the early 2020s). The library was produced with the immunoSEQ multiplex PCR assay. Sourced from immuneACCESS, this table was stored by TCRdb with only in-frame sequences that have V and J called. A share of the clones is absent; for the studies checked, an unresolved V gene accounts for under half, and the remainder has no known explanation. Across this sample there are 120,000 or so clones, with just over 90% seen only once. Just over 7% of the sample lies in the top ten. The time point label, as the study defines it: baseline before first vaccination. This specimen consisted of peripheral blood, obtained on day 0 of AZD1222 vaccination. The receptors here all came from an adult in good health.

This clone was seen only a few times. This chain connects TRBV27 to TRBJ2-2; 8 bases are a match to TRBD2. CDR1 and CDR2 from the germline V gene are MNHEY and SMNVEV (reference sequence). After removal of 3 bases from V and 2 bases from J, the junction contained 2 bases not matched to a gene. This CDR3 spans 15 amino acids. CDR3 bases: TGTGCCAGCAGTTTGACTAGCGCCAACACCGGGGAGCTGTTTTTT. It specifies CASSLTSANTGELFF.

The chain couples TRBV10-1 to TRBJ2-1; D is undetermined. CDR1 WNHNN and CDR2 SYGVQD come from the germline V gene (reference sequence). The CDR3 covers 13 residues. The V and J ends lost 4 bases and 5 bases respectively, with 9 bases between them. The CDR3 loop is CASSGVGNNEQFF. As DNA, the CDR3 is TGCGCCAGCAGTGGGGTCGGAAACAATGAGCAGTTCTTC.

This clone was recorded once. CDR3 region: CASIPQGSSYEQYF. Here the CDR3 DNA reads TGTGCCAGCATTCCCCAGGGCAGCTCCTACGAGCAGTACTTC. This chain connects TRBV28 to TRBJ2-7; maybe TRBD1 (5 bases). Germline CDR1 reads MDHEN; CDR2 reads SYDVKM. The CDR3 is 14 amino acids. The germline V and J ends were trimmed by 7 bases and 0 bases, with 13 bases remaining between them.

J is TRBJ2-1 and V is TRBV7-9; tentatively, D is TRBD2 (5 bases). The germline V gene has CDR1 SEHNR and CDR2 FQNEAQ (reference sequence). CDR3 length: 15 residues. V lost 2 bases and J lost 5, with 13 bases in between. CDR3 amino acids: CASSLRARGNNEQFF. The CDR3 bases are TGTGCCAGCAGCTTAAGGGCGAGAGGGAACAATGAGCAGTTCTTC.